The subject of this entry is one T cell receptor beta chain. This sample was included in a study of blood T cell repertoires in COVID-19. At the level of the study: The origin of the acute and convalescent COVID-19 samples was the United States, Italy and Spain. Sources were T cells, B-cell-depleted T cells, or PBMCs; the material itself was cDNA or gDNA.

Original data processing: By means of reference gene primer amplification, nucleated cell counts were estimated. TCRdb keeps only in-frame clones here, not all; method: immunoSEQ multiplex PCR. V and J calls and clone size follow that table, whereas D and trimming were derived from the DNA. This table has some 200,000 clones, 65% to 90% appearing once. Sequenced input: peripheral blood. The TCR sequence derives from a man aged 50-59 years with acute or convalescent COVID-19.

The CDR3 DNA is TGTGCCAGCAGCATGTATGCCAACGTCCTGACTTTC. Protein: CASSMYANVLTF. The rearrangement uses TRBV7-9 and TRBJ2-6, with D hard to call. The CDR3 is 12 residues long. Trimming took off 5 bases at V and 7 bases at J, with 6 bases between the two ends. Germline V gene lookup returns CDR1 SEHNR and CDR2 FQNEAQ (reference sequence).